These 22 T cell receptor beta chains originate from one sample sequenced in a study of T-cell memory formation after mild COVID-19. TCRdb recomputed calls from the 5' RACE reads with MiXCR, one row per CDR3 protein. Among 44,000 or so distinct CDR3 sequences listed, 7.5% to 10% were seen once. Sequencing was carried out using PBMCs or a T cell subset sorted from them (not recorded which). The receptors derive from an adult woman who had mild COVID-19 (a few samples of this study predate the infection). Cell type and time point are not known.

The chain employs TRBV12-3 or TRBV12-4 and TRBJ2-3, with D maybe TRBD1 (6 bases). Trimming left V 6 bases short and J 2 bases short, with 12 bases between. The CDR3 is 14 residues long. Written as DNA, the CDR3 is TGTGCCAGCAGGTCAGGGGCCTACACAGATACGCAGTATTTT. Protein: CASRSGAYTDTQYF.

This clonotype was seen at least ten times. The chain recombines TRBV5-5 with TRBJ2-3; D is perhaps TRBD1 (6 bases). The CDR3 consists of 14 residues. The germline V and J ends were trimmed by 4 bases and 1 base, with 10 bases remaining between them. Germline V gene sequence: CDR1 SGHKS, CDR2 YYEKEE (reference sequence). Written as DNA, the CDR3 is TGTGCCAGCAGCATGGGGGCTGGCACAGATACGCAGTATTTT. It specifies CASSMGAGTDTQYF.

This clonotype was detected a few times. The chain recombines TRBV5-5 with TRBJ1-2, with a tentative D call TRBD1 (5 bases). This CDR3 has 14 residues. The V gene's germline CDR1 is SGHKS and CDR2 YYEKEE (reference sequence). The V and J ends lost 0 bases and 8 bases respectively, with 14 bases between them. In nucleotides, the CDR3 is TGTGCCAGCAGCTTGGATGGGGGAGCGGTCGGCTACACCTTC. Its translation: CASSLDGGAVGYTF.

The chain is built from TRBV30 and TRBJ2-7, with TRBD1 matching 8 bases. Trimming at V came to 2 bases and at J to 4 bases, leaving 10 bases not matched to a gene. Germline V lookup: CDR1 GTSNPN, CDR2 SVGIG (reference sequence). The CDR3 is 15 amino acids. CDR3 in amino acids: CAWSRSGTGGYEQYF. The CDR3 nucleotides are TGTGCCTGGAGTAGGTCGGGGACAGGCGGGTACGAGCAGTACTTC. The full variable domain, its missing parts supplied by reference TRBV30 and TRBJ2-7, is SQTIHQWPATLVQPVGSPLSLECTVEGTSNPNLYWYRQAAGRGLQLLFYSVGIGQISSEVPQNLSASRPQDRQFILSSKKLLLSDSGFYLCAWSRSGTGGYEQYFGPGTRLTVT.

The table lists this clonotype with a count of one. The rearrangement joins TRBV6-2 or TRBV6-3 to TRBJ1-6; D is undetermined. Per the germline V gene, CDR1 is MNHEY and CDR2 is SVGEGT. The CDR3 spans 12 residues. The V gene lost 5 bases and the J gene lost 13 bases, with 12 bases spanning the gap. Written as DNA, the CDR3 is TGTGCCAGCAGTAACGACCGTACTCCCCTCCACTTT. As protein: CASSNDRTPLHF.

In its sample, this clonotype was seen a few times. CDR3 in DNA: TGTGCCAGCAGCTTGACGGTAGAGAGTACTGAAGCTTTCTTT. Its protein is CASSLTVESTEAFF. This rearrangement joins TRBV5-5 to TRBJ1-1; D remains unclear. Deletions cut 1 base from V and 5 bases from J, with 12 bases between. This CDR3 contains 14 residues. Looked up from germline, CDR1 is SGHKS and CDR2 is YYEKEE (reference sequence).

The chain uses TRBV11-1 and TRBJ2-1; D is unresolved. Trimming left V 3 bases short and J 4 bases short, with 4 bases between. The CDR3 has 12 residues. Per the germline V gene, CDR1 is SGHAT and CDR2 is FQDESV (reference sequence). The CDR3 spells CASSFRYNEQFF. The DNA of the CDR3 is TGTGCCAGCAGCTTTCGTTACAATGAGCAGTTCTTC.

This clonotype was counted between two and nine times. The chain recombines TRBV7-9 with TRBJ1-3, with D possibly TRBD1 on 5 matching bases. The CDR3 extends over 13 amino acids. Between the trimmed V and J ends, which lost 5 bases and 3 bases, there was a span of 8 bases. CDR1 is SEHNR, CDR2 FQNEAQ, per germline (reference sequence). CDR3 residues: CASSNGGGNTIYF. DNA for the CDR3: TGTGCCAGCAGCAACGGGGGTGGAAACACCATATATTTT.

This clonotype was seen ten or more times. This chain joins TRBV29-1 and TRBJ2-1; D might be TRBD1 or TRBD2, each matching 6 bases. V was clipped by 3 bases and J by 8 bases, with 17 bases between them. This CDR3 comprises 14 residues. Germline lookup yields CDR1 SQVTM and CDR2 ANQGSEA. The CDR3 DNA reads TGCAGCGTTGACTCGCGGGAAGCAGGGGATGAGCAGTTCTTC. It yields the protein CSVDSREAGDEQFF.

V is TRBV5-6 and J is TRBJ1-2; 9 bases are a match to TRBD1. This CDR3 has 15 amino acids. The junction had 8 bases not matched to a gene; V was cut back by 4 bases and J by 4 bases. From germline, CDR1 is SGHDT and CDR2 YYEEEE. CDR3 region: CASSGGTGGAYGYTF. CDR3 nucleotide sequence: TGTGCCAGCAGCGGCGGCACAGGGGGCGCCTATGGCTACACCTTC.

This clonotype was detected once. The DNA of the CDR3 is TGTGCCTGGATGGACGGGACGAACACCGGGGAGCTGTTTTTT. This sequence encodes CAWMDGTNTGELFF. The genes are TRBV30 and TRBJ2-2; perhaps TRBD2 as D (5 bases). CDR3 length: 14 amino acids. Germline loops: CDR1 GTSNPN, CDR2 SVGIG (reference sequence). Trimming left V 4 bases short and J 0 bases short, with 9 bases between.

A few counts support this clonotype. The chain joins TRBV3-1 to TRBJ2-5, with D perhaps TRBD2 (6 bases). The CDR3 extends over 11 amino acids. V lost 8 bases and J lost 9, with 13 bases in between. Germline CDR1 LGHDT, CDR2 YNNKEL (reference sequence). This CDR3 is CASAQPGAQYF. DNA for the CDR3: TGTGCCAGCGCCCAGCCGGGAGCCCAGTACTTC.

The rearrangement uses TRBV9 and TRBJ2-2; TRBD2 might be the D (7 bases). Looked up from germline, CDR1 is SGDLS and CDR2 is YYNGEE. The CDR3 loop spans 16 amino acids. V lost 10 bases, J lost 6 bases, and 25 bases lay in between. DNA of the CDR3: TGTGCCGGCGGAGGGGCGGGGGCCACTGTCGCCGGGGAGCTGTTTTTT. Translation gives CAGGGAGATVAGELFF. Filled out from reference TRBV9 and TRBJ2-2, the complete variable domain reads DSGVTQTPKHLITATGQRVTLRCSPRSGDLSVYWYQQSLDQGLQFLIQYYNGEERAKGNILERFSAQQFPDLHSELNLSSLELGDSALYFCAGGGAGATVAGELFFGEGSRLTVL.

V and J are TRBV12-3 or TRBV12-4 and TRBJ2-2, with unresolved D. The CDR3 loop spans 14 amino acids. Trimming took 7 bases from V and 2 from J, leaving 11 bases between them. In nucleotides, the CDR3 is TGTGCCAGCATTTACTCCCCCAACACCGGGGAGCTGTTTTTT. Its translation: CASIYSPNTGELFF.

This clonotype has only a few counts. This CDR3 reads CASSLVRYNEQFF. The CDR3 nucleotides are TGTGCCAGCAGCCTAGTCCGCTACAATGAGCAGTTCTTC. The J gene is TRBJ2-1, the V gene TRBV11-3; D ambiguous. Germline V gives CDR1 SGHNT, CDR2 YENEEA. There are 13 residues in the CDR3. Trimming left V 5 bases short and J 3 bases short, with 8 bases between.

There are a few counts of this clonotype. The rearrangement joins TRBV6-6 to TRBJ2-7; 7 bases map to TRBD1. This CDR3 has 15 residues. Germline CDR1 is MNHNY and CDR2 is SVGAGI (reference sequence). J gave up 2 bases and V 6 bases, and 10 bases lay outside the gene matches. CDR3 amino acids: CASSLRDRRTYEQYF. CDR3 nucleotide sequence: TGTGCCAGCAGCCTCCGGGACAGAAGAACCTACGAGCAGTACTTC.

This clonotype is labeled medium-sized (0.01 to 0.1%). The chain joins TRBV5-6 to TRBJ2-1, with TRBD1 as a possible D gene (5 bases). V was clipped by 4 bases and J by 2 bases, with 10 bases between them. CDR1 is SGHDT, CDR2 YYEEEE, per germline. This CDR3 has 14 residues. The CDR3 DNA reads as TGTGCCAGCAGCCCTGTAGGGGCCTACAATGAGCAGTTCTTC. Encoded protein: CASSPVGAYNEQFF.

This clonotype was counted many times. V usage is TRBV20-1 and J usage is TRBJ1-5, with a possible D match to TRBD1 (5 bases). The CDR3 extends over 14 amino acids. Germline V CDR1 and CDR2: DFQATT, SNEGSKA (reference sequence). Trimming took 5 bases from V and 0 from J, leaving 11 bases between them. The CDR3 region has the DNA TGCAGTGCTGGTACGGGGGATAGCAATCAGCCCCAGCATTTT. Its protein product is CSAGTGDSNQPQHF.

The chain recombines TRBV19 with TRBJ1-1; 10 positions agree with TRBD1. V gave up 5 bases and J gave up 3 bases; unmatched junction bases: 6. The CDR3 has 15 residues. Germline lookup yields CDR1 LNHDA and CDR2 SQIVND (reference sequence). The CDR3 DNA sequence: TGTGCCAGTAGTCCATGGGGACAGGGGCACACTGAAGCTTTCTTT. Amino acids: CASSPWGQGHTEAFF.

The chain recombines TRBV18 with TRBJ2-2; D tentatively fits TRBD1 or TRBD2 (6 bases each). The V and J ends lost 4 bases and 3 bases respectively, with 15 bases between them. CDR1 is KGHSH and CDR2 is LQKENI in the germline V gene. The CDR3 has 16 amino acids. CDR3 nucleotides: TGTGCCAGCTCACTTCAATCAAGGGGGGACACCGGGGAGCTGTTTTTT. This codes for CASSLQSRGDTGELFF.

This clonotype has at least ten counts. The V gene is TRBV20-1, the J gene TRBJ1-1; no clear D gene. The V gene's germline CDR1 is DFQATT and CDR2 SNEGSKA (reference sequence). Between the trimmed V and J ends, which lost 6 bases and 11 bases, there was a span of 16 bases. CDR3 length equals 11 residues. CDR3 loop: CSALKSQSAFF. The CDR3 nucleotides read TGCAGTGCCCTCAAGTCACAATCGGCTTTCTTT.

This clonotype was seen repeatedly, ten times or more. CDR3 in amino acids: CASSLRDAGEQYF. DNA of the CDR3: TGCGCCAGCAGCCTCCGGGACGCAGGGGAGCAGTACTTC. The chain joins TRBV5-1 to TRBJ2-7; possibly TRBD1 or TRBD2 for D (5 bases each). This CDR3 spans 13 amino acids. Germline V gene sequence: CDR1 SGHRS, CDR2 YFSETQ. The germline V and J ends were trimmed by 4 bases and 7 bases, with 15 bases remaining between them.